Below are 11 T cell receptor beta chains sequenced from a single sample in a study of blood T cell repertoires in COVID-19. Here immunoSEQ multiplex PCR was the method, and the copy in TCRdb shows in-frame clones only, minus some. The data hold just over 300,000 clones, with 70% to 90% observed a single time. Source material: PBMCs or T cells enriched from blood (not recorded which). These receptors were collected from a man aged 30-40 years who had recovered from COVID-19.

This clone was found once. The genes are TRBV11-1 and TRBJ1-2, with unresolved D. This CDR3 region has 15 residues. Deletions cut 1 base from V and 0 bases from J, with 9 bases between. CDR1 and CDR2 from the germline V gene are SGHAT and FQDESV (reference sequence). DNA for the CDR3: TGTGCCAGCAGCTTAGATACAGTCTCTAACTATGGCTACACCTTC. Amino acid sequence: CASSLDTVSNYGYTF. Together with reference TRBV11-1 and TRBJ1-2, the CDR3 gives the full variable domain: EAEVAQSPRYKITEKSQAVAFWCDPISGHATLYWYRQILGQGPELLVQFQDESVVDDSQLPKDRFSAERLKGVDSTLKIQPAELGDSAMYLCASSLDTVSNYGYTFGSGTRLTVV.

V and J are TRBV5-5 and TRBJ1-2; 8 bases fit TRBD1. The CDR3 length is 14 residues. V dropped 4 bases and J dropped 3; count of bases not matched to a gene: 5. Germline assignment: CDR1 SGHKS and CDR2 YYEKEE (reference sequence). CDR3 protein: CASSPAGGDYGYTF. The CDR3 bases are TGTGCCAGCAGCCCTGCAGGGGGCGACTATGGCTACACCTTC. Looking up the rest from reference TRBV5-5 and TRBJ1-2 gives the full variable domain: DAGVTQSPTHLIKTRGQQVTLRCSPISGHKSVSWYQQVLGQGPQFIFQYYEKEERGRGNFPDRFSARQFPNYSSELNVNALLLGDSALYLCASSPAGGDYGYTFGSGTRLTVV.

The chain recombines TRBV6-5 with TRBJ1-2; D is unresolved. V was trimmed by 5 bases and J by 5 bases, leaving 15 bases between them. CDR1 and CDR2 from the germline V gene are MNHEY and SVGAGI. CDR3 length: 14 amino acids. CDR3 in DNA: TGTGCCAGCAGTCCCGTGGGAGTTAGGTATGGCTACACCTTC. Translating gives CASSPVGVRYGYTF.

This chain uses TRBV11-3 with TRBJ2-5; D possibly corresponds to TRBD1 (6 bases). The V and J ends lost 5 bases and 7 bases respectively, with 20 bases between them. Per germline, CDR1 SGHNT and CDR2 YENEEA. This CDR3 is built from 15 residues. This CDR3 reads CASSRLSGAQGTQYF. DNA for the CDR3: TGTGCCAGCAGCCGCCTTTCAGGGGCGCAGGGGACCCAGTACTTC.

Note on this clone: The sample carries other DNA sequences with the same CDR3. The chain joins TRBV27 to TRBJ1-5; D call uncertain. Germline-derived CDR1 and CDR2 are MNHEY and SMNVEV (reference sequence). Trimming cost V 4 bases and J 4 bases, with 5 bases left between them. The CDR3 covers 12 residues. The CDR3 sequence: CASSSVNQPQHF. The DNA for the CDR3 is TGTGCCAGCAGTTCAGTAAATCAGCCCCAGCATTTT.

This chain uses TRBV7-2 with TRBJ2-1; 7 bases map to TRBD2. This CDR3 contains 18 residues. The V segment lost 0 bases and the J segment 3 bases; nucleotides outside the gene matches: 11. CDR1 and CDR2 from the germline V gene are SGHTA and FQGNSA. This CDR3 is CASSLAPVGAGLYNEQFF. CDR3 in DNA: TGTGCCAGCAGCTTAGCCCCAGTCGGAGCGGGGCTCTACAATGAGCAGTTCTTC.

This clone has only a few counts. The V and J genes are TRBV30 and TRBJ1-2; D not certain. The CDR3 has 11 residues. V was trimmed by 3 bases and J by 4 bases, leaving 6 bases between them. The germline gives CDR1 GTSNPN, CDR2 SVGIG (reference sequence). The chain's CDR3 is CAWRLAYGYTF. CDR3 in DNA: TGTGCCTGGAGATTGGCCTATGGCTACACCTTC.

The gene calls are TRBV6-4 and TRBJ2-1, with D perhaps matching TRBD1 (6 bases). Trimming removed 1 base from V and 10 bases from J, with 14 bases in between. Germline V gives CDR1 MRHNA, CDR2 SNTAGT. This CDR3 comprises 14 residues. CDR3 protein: CASSDFPDSGEQFF. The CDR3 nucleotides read TGTGCCAGCAGTGACTTCCCGGACAGTGGCGAGCAGTTCTTC.

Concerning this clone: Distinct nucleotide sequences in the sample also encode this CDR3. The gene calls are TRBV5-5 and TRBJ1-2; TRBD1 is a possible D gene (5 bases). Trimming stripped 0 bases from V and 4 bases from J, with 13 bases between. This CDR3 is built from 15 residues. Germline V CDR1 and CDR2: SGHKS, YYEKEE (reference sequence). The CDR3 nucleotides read TGTGCCAGCAGCTTGGGTCAGGGTTCCACCTATGGCTACACCTTC. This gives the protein CASSLGQGSTYGYTF.

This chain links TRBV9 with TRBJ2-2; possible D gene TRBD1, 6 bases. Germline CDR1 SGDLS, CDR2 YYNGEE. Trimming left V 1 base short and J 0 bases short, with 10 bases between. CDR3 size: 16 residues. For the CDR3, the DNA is TGTGCCAGCAGCGTATTTGCAGGGGCGAACACCGGGGAGCTGTTTTTT. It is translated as CASSVFAGANTGELFF.

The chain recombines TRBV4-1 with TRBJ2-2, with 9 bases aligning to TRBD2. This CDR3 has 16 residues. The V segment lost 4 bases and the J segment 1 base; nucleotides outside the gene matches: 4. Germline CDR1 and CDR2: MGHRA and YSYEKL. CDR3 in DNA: TGCGCCAGCAGCCCTATACTAGCGGGGAACACCGGGGAGCTGTTTTTT. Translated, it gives CASSPILAGNTGELFF.